The 10 T cell receptor beta chains given below trace back to one sample, sequenced in a study of blood T cells in healthy people across ages. Combining a sample-barcoded 5' primer with a J-beta primer mix, a second PCR ran for roughly 6 to 12 cycles. TCRdb re-called the 5' RACE reads through MiXCR, storing one row per CDR3 protein. In the table there are 800,000 to 950,000 distinct CDR3 sequences, around 29% of which are singletons. This same sample was also part of a study on T cells of mothers and their children.

The sequenced sample was blood. These receptors were collected from a woman between 40 and 50 years old in good health.

This clonotype was counted ten times or more. The rearrangement links TRBV12-3 or TRBV12-4 to TRBJ1-2, with D unclear. This CDR3 is built from 15 residues. Trimming pared 0 bases from V and 1 base from J, leaving 9 bases between. CDR3 loop: CASSLARQSNYGYTF. The CDR3 bases are TGTGCCAGCAGTTTAGCTCGGCAGAGTAACTATGGCTACACCTTC.

There are a few counts of this clonotype. The V gene is TRBV12-3 or TRBV12-4, the J gene TRBJ2-2, with 7 bases lining up with TRBD2. Trimming removed 5 bases from V and 6 bases from J; junction bases left unmatched: 9. The CDR3 runs 15 residues. CDR3 protein: CASSTRLARPGELFF. The CDR3 DNA is TGTGCCAGCAGTACAAGACTAGCCCGCCCCGGGGAGCTGTTTTTT.

V gene TRBV6-5 combines with J gene TRBJ2-2; TRBD1 is a possible D gene (5 bases). The CDR3 extends over 15 amino acids. The germline V and J ends were trimmed by 4 bases and 1 base, with 10 bases remaining between them. The germline V gene has CDR1 MNHEY and CDR2 SVGAGI. This chain's CDR3 is CASSWLTVNTGELFF. CDR3 sequence (DNA): TGTGCCAGCAGTTGGTTGACAGTGAACACCGGGGAGCTGTTTTTT.

On this clonotype: A much larger clone lies a single base off, so this may be a read error. The V call is TRBV12-3 or TRBV12-4, the J call TRBJ2-1, with 10 positions matching TRBD1. CDR3 length: 14 amino acids. V was pared by 6 bases and J by 8 bases, with 7 bases of the junction left unmatched. CDR3 in amino acids: CASRQDRGSDEQFF. Here the CDR3 DNA reads TGTGCCAGCAGGCAGGACAGGGGGAGCGATGAGCAGTTCTTC.

This clonotype was recorded once. The chain links TRBV19 to TRBJ1-1; D is unresolved. Germline values: CDR1 LNHDA, CDR2 SQIVND (reference sequence). The CDR3 length is 14 residues. V lost 3 bases, J lost 5 bases, and 13 bases lay in between. The CDR3, as DNA: TGTGCCAGTAGTATTGGACGAATGATTACTGAAGCTTTCTTT. Its protein product is CASSIGRMITEAFF.

This clonotype was seen ten or more times. This rearrangement joins TRBV18 to TRBJ2-6; 7 bases are shared with TRBD1. The CDR3 consists of 16 residues. Germline V CDR1 and CDR2: KGHSH, LQKENI. V was pared by 4 bases and J by 0 bases, with 3 bases of the junction left unmatched. The DNA of the CDR3 is TGTGCCAGCTCACAGGGACAGACCTCTGGGGCCAACGTCCTGACTTTC. It translates to CASSQGQTSGANVLTF.

This clonotype has more than one count but fewer than ten. The chain is built from TRBV20-1 and TRBJ1-1; D may be TRBD1 (5 bases). V lost 3 bases and J 4 bases, leaving 15 bases between the germline ends. The CDR3 loop spans 14 amino acids. Germline loops: CDR1 DFQATT, CDR2 SNEGSKA (reference sequence). The CDR3 region has the DNA TGCAGTGCTAGCGCACACCCTGGGGGCACTGAAGCTTTCTTT. It codes for CSASAHPGGTEAFF.

This clonotype was found many times. The gene calls are TRBV19 and TRBJ1-1; D ambiguous. V was shortened by 2 bases and J by 4 bases, with 8 bases between the two germline ends. The germline V gene encodes CDR1 LNHDA and CDR2 SQIVND (reference sequence). This CDR3 is built from 13 residues. DNA of the CDR3: TGTGCCAGTAGTATAAGTCAAATCACTGAAGCTTTCTTT. This encodes CASSISQITEAFF.

The genes are TRBV30 and TRBJ1-5, with 7 bases lining up with TRBD1. CDR1 and CDR2 (germline): GTSNPN, SVGIG (reference sequence). CDR3 length: 14 residues. Germline trimming cut 3 bases from V and 2 bases from J; bases unmatched to any gene: 4. CDR3 DNA sequence: TGTGCCTGGAGCGAAGGACAGGGCAATCAGCCCCAGCATTTT. Translating gives CAWSEGQGNQPQHF.

The chain employs TRBV10-3 and TRBJ2-1; 8 nucleotides match TRBD1. Germline loops: CDR1 ENHRY, CDR2 SYGVKD. The CDR3 length is 16 residues. Trimming cost V 3 bases and J 7 bases; bases outside gene matches: 11. The CDR3 nucleotides are TGTGCCATCAGTGACCCGGACAGGGTGGGTCCTAATGAGCAGTTCTTC. Amino acids: CAISDPDRVGPNEQFF.